The T cell receptor (beta chain) described here comes from a study of cytomegalovirus exposure and HLA in healthy donors. Background on the study: Out of about 360 genotyped donors, roughly 83% belonged to the Caucasian-associated ancestry cluster.

The CDR3 has 15 residues. Germline assignment: CDR1 MNHNS and CDR2 SASEGT. V lost 5 bases, J lost 5 bases, and 13 bases lay in between. Both 60 Vbeta primers and 13 Jbeta primers went into the PCR. The table came from immunoSEQ multiplex PCR; TCRdb's copy has only in-frame clones and leaves some out. Of some 200,000 clones listed, over 70% are singletons. The sequence was collected from a woman younger than 45 in good health and CMV-seronegative. Sequenced input: PBMCs. The chain uses TRBV6-1 and TRBJ1-6; tentatively, D is TRBD1 (6 bases). The DNA of the CDR3 is TGTGCCAGCAGTACCTGGACAGAAGATAATTCACCCCTCCACTTT. Residues: CASSTWTEDNSPLHF.